This paragraph reports one T cell receptor (beta chain). This specimen belongs to a study of OX40 agonist ivuxolimab in advanced cancers. This table comes from immunoSEQ multiplex PCR, and its TCRdb copy is limited to in-frame clones, with some not included. The table includes just over 60,000 clones, more than 85% detected once. After removal of 4 bases from V and 5 bases from J, the junction contained 7 bases not matched to a gene. The CDR3 is 15 amino acids. Germline V gene data show CDR1 as SGHNT and CDR2 as YENEEA. The chain links TRBV11-3 to TRBJ2-1; 8 bases match TRBD2. The sequence was obtained from an adult with an advanced solid tumor such as melanoma, head and neck, liver or kidney cancer. The sample was CD4+ or CD8+ T cells sorted from blood, taken in a trial of the OX40 agonist ivuxolimab. The CDR3 here is CASSYGLAANNEQFF. DNA of the CDR3: TGTGCCAGCAGCTATGGACTAGCAGCTAACAATGAGCAGTTCTTC.